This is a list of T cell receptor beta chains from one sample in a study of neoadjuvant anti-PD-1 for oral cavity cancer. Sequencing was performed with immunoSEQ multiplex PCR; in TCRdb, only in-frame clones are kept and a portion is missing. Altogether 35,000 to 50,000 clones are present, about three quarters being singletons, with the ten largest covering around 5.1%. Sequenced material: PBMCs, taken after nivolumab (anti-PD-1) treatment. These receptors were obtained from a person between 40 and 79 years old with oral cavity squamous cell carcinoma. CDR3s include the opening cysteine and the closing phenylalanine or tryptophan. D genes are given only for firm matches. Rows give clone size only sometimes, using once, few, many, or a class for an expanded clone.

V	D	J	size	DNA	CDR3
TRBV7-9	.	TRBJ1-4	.	TGTGCCAGCAGCTTAGCACAGTCTGCAACTAATGAAAAACTGTTTTTT	CASSLAQSATNEKLFF
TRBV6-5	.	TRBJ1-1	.	TGTGCCAGCAGGGAAAGGGGCAGGGGCGCTGAAGCTTTCTTT	CASRERGRGAEAFF
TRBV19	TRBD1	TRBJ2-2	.	TGTGCCAATAGTGGACAGGGGGCGGTCACCGGGGAGCTGTTTTTT	CANSGQGAVTGELFF
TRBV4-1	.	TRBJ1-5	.	TGCGCCAGCAGCCAAGATGGAGGGGTTGGGCAGCCCCAGCATTTT	CASSQDGGVGQPQHF
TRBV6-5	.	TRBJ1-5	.	TGTGCCAGCAGACCAGGGGTGTATCAGCCCCAGCATTTT	CASRPGVYQPQHF
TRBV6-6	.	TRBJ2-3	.	TGTGCCAGCACGTCCACGGGGGATACGCAGTATTTT	CASTSTGDTQYF
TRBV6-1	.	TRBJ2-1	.	TGTGCCAGCAGTGAGATTGGCAATGAGCAGTTCTTC	CASSEIGNEQFF
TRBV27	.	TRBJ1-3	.	TGTGCCAGCAGCCTACGGGGAAACACCATATATTTT	CASSLRGNTIYF
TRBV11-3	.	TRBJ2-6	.	TGTGCCAGCAGCTTAGATCGAGGGGATTCTGGGGCCAACGTCCTGACTTTC	CASSLDRGDSGANVLTF
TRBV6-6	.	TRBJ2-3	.	TGTGCCAGCAGTTACTCGATAGGTTCACCAGATACGCAGTATTTT	CASSYSIGSPDTQYF
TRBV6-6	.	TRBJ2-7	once	TGTGCCAGCAGTTACTCAGAGGACAGCTCCTACGAGCAGTACTTC	CASSYSEDSSYEQYF
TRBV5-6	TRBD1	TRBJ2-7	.	TGTGCCAGCAATCCCCTAGGGACAGACTACGAGCAGTACTTC	CASNPLGTDYEQYF
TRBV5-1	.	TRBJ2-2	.	TGCGCCAGCGGGATTTCTAACACCGGGGAGCTGTTTTTT	CASGISNTGELFF
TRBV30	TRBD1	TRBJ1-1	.	TGTGCCTGGAACAGGGGAGTTAACACTGAAGCTTTCTTT	CAWNRGVNTEAFF
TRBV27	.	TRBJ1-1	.	TGTGCCAGCAGTTCCTTACTTAGGGTCACTGAAGCTTTCTTT	CASSSLLRVTEAFF
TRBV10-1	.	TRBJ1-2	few	TGCGCCAGCAGTGACCCTCAGTCTGGCTACACCTTC	CASSDPQSGYTF
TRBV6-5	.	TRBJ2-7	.	TGTGCCAGCAGTTATGACAGGTCGAGATTTTACTACGAGCAGTACTTC	CASSYDRSRFYYEQYF
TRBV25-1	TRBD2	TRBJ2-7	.	TGTGCCGCCAAGGGACTAGCGGGCGAGCAGTACTTC	CAAKGLAGEQYF
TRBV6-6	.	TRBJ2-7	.	TGTGCCAGCAGCGGCCTCTACGAGCAGTACTTC	CASSGLYEQYF
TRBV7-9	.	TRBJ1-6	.	TGTGCCAGCAGCCTACGGGACTATAATTCACCCCTCCACTTT	CASSLRDYNSPLHF
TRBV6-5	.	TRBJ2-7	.	TGTGCCAGCAGTTACTTCGGGGGCGCGTTCGAGCAGTACTTC	CASSYFGGAFEQYF
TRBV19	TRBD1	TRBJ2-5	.	TGTGCCAGTACCACCCGGGACAGGGGCGGCGAGACCCAGTACTTC	CASTTRDRGGETQYF
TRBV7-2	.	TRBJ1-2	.	TGTGCCAGCAGCGGTCAGGGAGGGGCCTTCTATGGCTACACCTTC	CASSGQGGAFYGYTF
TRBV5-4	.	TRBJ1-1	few	TGTGCCAGCAGTTCCTCTATCGAAGCTTTCTTT	CASSSSIEAFF
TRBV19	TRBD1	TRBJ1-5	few	TGTGCCAGTAGGGGCGGGGACAGGAATCAGCCCCAGCATTTT	CASRGGDRNQPQHF
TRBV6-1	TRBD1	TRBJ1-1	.	TGTGCCAGCAGTGAAGCCGTACAGGGGGGTGAAGCTTTCTTT	CASSEAVQGGEAFF
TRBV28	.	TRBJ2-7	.	TGTGCCAGCAGTATCCCGCCGTCGGAACGGCAGTACTTC	CASSIPPSERQYF
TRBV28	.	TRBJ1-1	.	TGTGCCAGCAGTTTATTGAACACTGAAGCTTTCTTT	CASSLLNTEAFF
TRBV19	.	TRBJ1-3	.	TGTGCCAGTAGTATAGAGTCAGGGTGGGACTCTGGAAACACCATATATTTT	CASSIESGWDSGNTIYF
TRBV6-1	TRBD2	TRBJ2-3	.	TGTGCCAGCAGACGTAGCGGGTCTAGCACAGATACGCAGTATTTT	CASRRSGSSTDTQYF
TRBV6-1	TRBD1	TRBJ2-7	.	TGTGCCAGCAGTGGGTCGGGGACAGGGGAGTACGAGCAGTACTTC	CASSGSGTGEYEQYF
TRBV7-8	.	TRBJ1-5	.	TGTGCCAGCAGCTTAGCTCTGAGTCGGCAGGCCCGGTCGCCCCAGCATTTT	CASSLALSRQARSPQHF
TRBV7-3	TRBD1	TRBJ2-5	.	TGTGCCAGCAGCTTAAAGGGGGCGCGTGAGACCCAGTACTTC	CASSLKGARETQYF
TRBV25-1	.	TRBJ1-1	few	TGTGCCAGCAGTGATGGGTACACTGAAGCTTTCTTT	CASSDGYTEAFF
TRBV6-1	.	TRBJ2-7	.	TGTGCCACCCGGGCCCCGAGCTCCTACGAGCAGTACTTC	CATRAPSSYEQYF
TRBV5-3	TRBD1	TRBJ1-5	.	TGTGCCAGAAGCCACCGGGACAGGGCATGCAATCAGCCCCAGCATTTT	CARSHRDRACNQPQHF
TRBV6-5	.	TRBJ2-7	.	TGTGCCAGCAGCCGAGGTAGCGAGCAGTACTTC	CASSRGSEQYF
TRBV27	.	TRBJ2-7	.	TGTGCCAGCAGTTTAGGCTTCGAGCAGTACTTC	CASSLGFEQYF
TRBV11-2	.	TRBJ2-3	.	TGTGCCAGCAGCTTAGGGGAGGGGGGGACAGATACGCAGTATTTT	CASSLGEGGTDTQYF
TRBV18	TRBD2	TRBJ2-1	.	TGTGCCAGCTCACTCCGGACTAGCGGGCAAGGAGGGGCTGAGCAGTTCTTC	CASSLRTSGQGGAEQFF
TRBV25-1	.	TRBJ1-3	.	TGTGCCAGCAGTGTCGGTCGGGCAGGGGGAAACACCATATATTTT	CASSVGRAGGNTIYF
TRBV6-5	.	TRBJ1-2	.	TGTGCCAGCACCGGGACGGGACCCTATGGCTACACCTTC	CASTGTGPYGYTF
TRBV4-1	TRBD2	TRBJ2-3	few	TGCGCCAGCAGCCAAGACAGCGGGGGAGCTCAGGGAGATACGCAGTATTTT	CASSQDSGGAQGDTQYF
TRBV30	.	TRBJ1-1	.	TGTGCCTGGAGTAGGTCAGAAACTAACACTGAAGCTTTCTTT	CAWSRSETNTEAFF
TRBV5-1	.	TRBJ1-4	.	TGCGCCAGCAGCTTGGCTGGCGCAACTAATGAAAAACTGTTTTTT	CASSLAGATNEKLFF
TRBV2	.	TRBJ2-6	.	TGTGCCAGCAGGCGATCAGGAACCCGGTTGGGGGCCAACGTCCTGACTTTC	CASRRSGTRLGANVLTF
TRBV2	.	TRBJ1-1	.	TGTGCCAGCAGTTGGACACGGAAGAACACTGAAGCTTTCTTT	CASSWTRKNTEAFF
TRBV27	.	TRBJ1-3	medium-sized	TGTGCCAGCAGCCCCGATTATACGGGTGGAAACACCATATATTTT	CASSPDYTGGNTIYF
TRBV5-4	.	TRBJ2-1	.	TGTGCCAGCAGCTGGGGAGGGGGCTCTGAGCAGTTCTTC	CASSWGGGSEQFF
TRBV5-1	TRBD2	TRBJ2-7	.	TGCGCCAGCAGCGTGGAGGGACTACCTCCCACCGGCGAGCAGTACTTC	CASSVEGLPPTGEQYF
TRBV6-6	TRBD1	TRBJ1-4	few	TGTGCCAGCAGTTCCCCAGGGGGCGCGAATGAAAAACTGTTTTTT	CASSSPGGANEKLFF
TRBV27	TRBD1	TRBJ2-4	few	TGTGCCAGCAGTGATCATCAGGGGGCTGCCAAAAACATTCAGTACTTC	CASSDHQGAAKNIQYF
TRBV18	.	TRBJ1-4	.	TGTGCCAGCTCACCATCGTGGGCAACTAATGAAAAACTGTTTTTT	CASSPSWATNEKLFF
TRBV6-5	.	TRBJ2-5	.	TGTGCCAGCCGTCGCCACAGGGTGAGAGGAGAGACCCAGTACTTC	CASRRHRVRGETQYF
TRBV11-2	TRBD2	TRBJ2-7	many	TGTGCCAGCACACCGTTTGGAGGGGCTAGCGGGGGCCACGAGCAGTACTTC	CASTPFGGASGGHEQYF
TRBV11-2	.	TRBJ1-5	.	TGTGCCAGCAGCTTAGAGACTTATCAGCCCCAGCATTTT	CASSLETYQPQHF
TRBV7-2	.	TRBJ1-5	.	TGTGCCAGCAGCGCCTTCGAGAGTCAGCCCCAGCATTTT	CASSAFESQPQHF
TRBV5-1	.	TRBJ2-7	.	TGCGCCAGCAGAAGGAGCGAGTCCTACGAGCAGTACTTC	CASRRSESYEQYF
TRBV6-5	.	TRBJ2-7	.	TGTGCCAGCAGTTACGGGGCGGAGGCCTACGAGCAGTACTTC	CASSYGAEAYEQYF